This TCR beta chain is drawn from a study of CD8 T cells in Susac syndrome. The study's findings and limits: As the study acknowledged, the number of individuals in its TCR sequencing and HLA analysis was relatively small.

Sequencing targeted TCR beta in T cells from blood (CD8+ and CD4+). Those who served as multiple sclerosis controls were treatment-naive patients with stable or active relapsing-remitting disease. Of note for this clonotype: Its antigen remains unknown.

The RNA input was roughly 0.45 to 1 ug, and it was reverse transcribed with random hexamers. Amplification of the TCR beta CDR3 was carried out by immunoSEQ multiplex PCR, which spanned a total of 54 Vbeta and 13 Jbeta segments. TCRdb re-called the immunoSEQ multiplex PCR reads with MiXCR, one entry per CDR3 protein. The sample lists 200,000 to 300,000 distinct CDR3 sequences, roughly 93% occurring once. The CDR3 covers 15 residues. Germline V gene lookup returns CDR1 SEHNR and CDR2 FQNEAQ (reference sequence). The V gene end was trimmed by 4 bases and the J gene end by 1 base; junction bases not matched to a gene: 4.

This sequence joins TRBV7-9 and TRBJ2-3; 8 bases align to TRBD1. This clonotype was obtained from a human donor with multiple sclerosis. Input material: CD4+ T cells from PBMCs. For the CDR3, the DNA is TGTGCCAGCAGCTCGACAGGGGATCGCACAGATACGCAGTATTTT. It is translated as CASSSTGDRTDTQYF.